The 30 T cell receptor beta chains in this list originate from one sample, sequenced in a study of control samples from healthy donors and cancer patients. TCRdb's table, derived via immunoSEQ multiplex PCR, lists solely in-frame clones and lacks some. The table shows 200,000 to 250,000 clones, with roughly 94% occurring only once. The sample consisted of blood. The receptors shown here come from a man aged 50-60 years in good health.

This clone was observed once. The J gene is TRBJ2-7, the V gene TRBV21-1; the listed D gene, TRBD1, was not tested against the DNA. TRBV21-1 is labeled a pseudogene. This CDR3 has 16 residues. The chain's CDR3 is CASSKALTGTPYEQYV. CDR3 coding DNA: TGTGCCAGCAGCAAAGCCCTGACAGGGACACCCTACGAGCAGTACGTC.

The chain recombines TRBV6-6 with TRBJ2-7, with D perhaps given as TRBD1 or TRBD2 (6 bases each). Trimming stripped 6 bases from V and 2 bases from J, with 14 bases between. Germline V gene sequence: CDR1 MNHNY, CDR2 SVGAGI (reference sequence). The CDR3 length is 14 residues. The DNA of the CDR3 is TGTGCCAGCAGCCGCGAAGGGGGGCCCTACGAGCAGTACTTC. This translates into CASSREGGPYEQYF.

The CDR3 bases are TGCGCCAGCAGCTCCGGTCCAGGGAACACTGAAGCTTTCTTT. It specifies CASSSGPGNTEAFF. The chain uses TRBV5-1 and TRBJ1-1; D not certain. Germline CDR1 and CDR2: SGHRS and YFSETQ. The ends were cut back, 3 bases at V and 1 base at J, with 10 bases in the middle. This CDR3 has 14 amino acids.

In DNA form, the CDR3 reads TGTGCCAGTAGTACCTACAGGGGGGTCGACACTGAAGCTTTCTTT. Its translation: CASSTYRGVDTEAFF. This chain uses TRBV19 with TRBJ1-1, with 8 bases fitting TRBD1. The CDR3 consists of 15 residues. Germline V CDR1 and CDR2: LNHDA, SQIVND (reference sequence). Trimming cost V 4 bases and J 3 bases; bases outside gene matches: 7.

This sequence joins TRBV5-1 and TRBJ1-2, with D uncertain. Germline V lookup: CDR1 SGHRS, CDR2 YFSETQ. Trimming shortened V by 3 bases and J by 3 bases, and 9 bases separated the two germline ends. CDR3 length equals 13 residues. CDR3 region: CASSSTAYYGYTF. The DNA for the CDR3 is TGCGCCAGCAGCTCGACCGCCTACTATGGCTACACCTTC. Drawing the rest from reference TRBV5-1 and TRBJ1-2, the complete variable domain is KAGVTQTPRYLIKTRGQQVTLSCSPISGHRSVSWYQQTPGQGLQFLFEYFSETQRNKGNFPGRFSGRQFSNSRSEMNVSTLELGDSALYLCASSSTAYYGYTFGSGTRLTVV.

V is TRBV3-1 (or the pseudogene TRBV3-2) and J is TRBJ2-1, with 11 nucleotides matching TRBD2. The CDR3 sequence is 19 residues long. Germline V gene lookup returns CDR1 LGHDT and CDR2 YNNKEL (reference sequence). Trimming cost V 0 bases and J 4 bases; bases outside gene matches: 11. The CDR3 reads CASSQEVLLAGGSYNEQFF. CDR3 coding DNA: TGTGCCAGCAGCCAAGAAGTACTCCTAGCGGGGGGATCATACAATGAGCAGTTCTTC.

In the case of this clone: This CDR3 is also generated by other DNA sequences in the sample. The chain employs TRBV6-6 and TRBJ1-2; D uncertain. The CDR3 has 11 amino acids. Trimming stripped 7 bases from V and 0 bases from J, with 3 bases between. Per the germline V gene, CDR1 is MNHNY and CDR2 is SVGAGI (reference sequence). The CDR3 nucleotides are TGTGCCAGCACAGCTAACTATGGCTACACCTTC. It encodes CASTANYGYTF.

The rearrangement joins TRBV7-2 to TRBJ2-5, with 13 bases matching TRBD2. J gave up 2 bases and V 4 bases, and 10 bases lay outside the gene matches. This CDR3 has 18 residues. Looked up from germline, CDR1 is SGHTA and CDR2 is FQGNSA. CDR3 sequence: CASSWTSGGLPGQETQYF. The DNA for the CDR3 is TGTGCCAGCAGCTGGACTAGCGGGGGACTGCCGGGTCAAGAGACCCAGTACTTC.

This clone was seen a single time. The rearrangement uses TRBV2 and TRBJ2-5, with a possible D match to TRBD1 (7 bases). Germline V CDR1 and CDR2: SNHLY, FYNNEI. Trimming took 10 bases from V and 5 from J, leaving 11 bases between them. The CDR3 has 11 residues. The CDR3 loop reads CATRGVETQYF. In DNA form, the CDR3 reads TGTGCCACCAGGGGGGTGGAGACCCAGTACTTC.

The J gene is TRBJ1-2, the V gene TRBV28; D ambiguous. The CDR3 is 13 residues long. Trimming pared 5 bases from V and 1 base from J, leaving 8 bases between. Germline V CDR1 and CDR2: MDHEN, SYDVKM. The CDR3 DNA follows: TGTGCCAGCAGTCCCCACTTTAACTATGGCTACACCTTC. This encodes CASSPHFNYGYTF.

The rearrangement joins TRBV6-5 to TRBJ1-3, with TRBD1 identical over 8 bases. CDR3 length: 14 amino acids. The V segment lost 5 bases and the J segment 8 bases; nucleotides outside the gene matches: 8. The germline V gene has CDR1 MNHEY and CDR2 SVGAGI. The CDR3 DNA reads TGTGCCAGCAGTCTTCGACAGGGGAGAGACACCATATATTTT. Translated, it gives CASSLRQGRDTIYF.

V usage is TRBV10-1 and J usage is TRBJ2-1, with D possibly being TRBD2 (6 bases). Germline V lookup: CDR1 WNHNN, CDR2 SYGVQD (reference sequence). The CDR3 spans 8 residues. Trimming took off 6 bases at V and 15 bases at J, with 6 bases between the two ends. In nucleotides, the CDR3 is TGCGCCAGCAGGGAGGGGTTCTTC. Amino acid sequence: CASREGFF.

The chain carries TRBV19 and TRBJ1-5, with a weak D call TRBD1 (5 bases). Germline V gives CDR1 LNHDA, CDR2 SQIVND (reference sequence). V lost 3 bases, J lost 4 bases, and 13 bases lay in between. The CDR3 sequence is 15 residues long. As DNA, the CDR3 is TGTGCCAGTAGTATGGTCCAGGGCCCAAATCAGCCCCAGCATTTT. Translating gives CASSMVQGPNQPQHF.

The gene calls are TRBV3-1 (or the pseudogene TRBV3-2) and TRBJ2-2, with 8 bases that match TRBD2. The CDR3 has 18 residues. Trimming took 4 bases from V and 4 from J; bases not matched to a gene: 14. Germline CDR1 reads LGHDT; CDR2 reads YNNKEL (reference sequence). In nucleotides, the CDR3 is TGTGCCAGCAGCCGACAAGAGCGGGGGTGGACTCGCACCGGGGAGCTGTTTTTT. Its protein is CASSRQERGWTRTGELFF.

The chain uses TRBV5-1 and TRBJ2-3, with 10 bases lining up with TRBD1. Germline CDR1 and CDR2: SGHRS and YFSETQ. The ends lost 4 bases at V and 4 bases at J; junction bases unmatched: 6. The CDR3 runs to 15 residues. CDR3 nucleotides: TGCGCCAGCAGCGGGACAGGGGACCACGCAGATACGCAGTATTTT. Its protein is CASSGTGDHADTQYF.

This clone was observed a handful of times. V usage is TRBV10-1 and J usage is TRBJ1-5; D ambiguous. CDR1 and CDR2 (germline): WNHNN, SYGVQD (reference sequence). The CDR3 has 12 residues. Between the trimmed V and J ends, which lost 7 bases and 0 bases, there was a span of 4 bases. The CDR3 region has the DNA TGCGCCAGCATTCATAGCAATCAGCCCCAGCATTTT. This codes for CASIHSNQPQHF.

The chain links TRBV7-9 to TRBJ2-3, with TRBD1 identical over 7 bases. The V and J ends lost 6 bases and 5 bases, in that order; junction bases with no gene match: 2. Germline assignment: CDR1 SEHNR and CDR2 FQNEAQ (reference sequence). The CDR3 is 12 amino acids. The CDR3 loop reads CASSDREDTQYF. The CDR3 DNA follows: TGTGCCAGCAGTGACAGGGAAGATACGCAGTATTTT.

The J gene is TRBJ1-2, the V gene TRBV6-6, with D perhaps matching TRBD1 (6 bases). V was shortened by 6 bases and J by 4 bases, with 18 bases between the two germline ends. The V gene's germline CDR1 is MNHNY and CDR2 SVGAGI (reference sequence). This CDR3 has 15 residues. This chain's CDR3 is CASSPSPGQVYGYTF. CDR3 nucleotides: TGTGCCAGCAGCCCTTCCCCGGGACAAGTCTATGGCTACACCTTC.

The chain employs TRBV28 and TRBJ2-7; 8 bases agree with TRBD2. The V segment lost 5 bases and the J segment 2 bases; nucleotides outside the gene matches: 5. The germline gives CDR1 MDHEN, CDR2 SYDVKM. The CDR3 spans 14 residues. The CDR3 reads CASSTRGGAYEQYV. CDR3 sequence (DNA): TGTGCCAGCAGTACCCGGGGGGGGGCCTACGAGCAGTACGTC.

The CDR3 reads CASGGVGNTIYF. Written as DNA, the CDR3 is TGTGCCAGTGGGGGGGTCGGAAACACCATATATTTT. The chain employs TRBV6-6 and TRBJ1-3; TRBD1 is a possible D gene (5 bases). V gave up 9 bases and J gave up 4 bases, with 10 bases separating them. The CDR3 totals 12 residues. Germline V gives CDR1 MNHNY, CDR2 SVGAGI (reference sequence).

The rearrangement links TRBV9 to TRBJ1-6; D gene ambiguous. Germline values: CDR1 SGDLS, CDR2 YYNGEE. The CDR3 spans 12 residues. Between the trimmed V and J ends, which lost 0 bases and 7 bases, there was a span of 2 bases. CDR3 bases: TGTGCCAGCAGCGTAGAAAATTCACCCCTCCACTTT. Translation: CASSVENSPLHF.

The V and J genes are TRBV7-6 and TRBJ2-5, with D tentatively TRBD2 (6 bases). Germline V lookup: CDR1 SGHVS, CDR2 FNYEAQ. This CDR3 is 13 amino acids long. V lost 1 base to trimming and J lost 5 bases, with 8 bases between them. The CDR3 region is CASSLGLAETQYF. The CDR3 DNA reads as TGTGCCAGCAGCTTAGGTCTAGCGGAGACCCAGTACTTC. The whole variable domain, filled in from reference TRBV7-6 and TRBJ2-5, reads GAGVSQSPRYKVTKRGQDVALRCDPISGHVSLYWYRQALGQGPEFLTYFNYEAQQDKSGLPNDRFSAERPEGSISTLTIQRTEQRDSAMYRCASSLGLAETQYFGPGTRLLVL.

V and J are TRBV29-1 and TRBJ2-5; perhaps D is TRBD1 or TRBD2 (6 bases each). The germline V and J ends were trimmed by 4 bases and 2 bases, with 17 bases remaining between them. The CDR3 totals 15 residues. The germline CDR1 and CDR2 sequences are SQVTM and ANQGSEA. CDR3: CSVGGAGGPQETQYF. As DNA, the CDR3 is TGCAGCGTTGGGGGAGCCGGGGGCCCGCAAGAGACCCAGTACTTC. The whole variable domain, remainder taken from reference TRBV29-1 and TRBJ2-5, is SAVISQKPSRDICQRGTSLTIQCQVDSQVTMMFWYRQQPGQSLTLIATANQGSEATYESGFVIDKFPISRPNLTFSTLTVSNMSPEDSSIYLCSVGGAGGPQETQYFGPGTRLLVL.

The chain joins TRBV4-1 to TRBJ2-7; D is perhaps TRBD2 (6 bases). The CDR3 is made up of 14 amino acids. Trimming took 3 bases from V and 0 from J, leaving 9 bases between them. Per the germline V gene, CDR1 is MGHRA and CDR2 is YSYEKL. CDR3 coding DNA: TGCGCCAGCAGCCACGCGGGATCCTCCTACGAGCAGTACTTC. It specifies CASSHAGSSYEQYF.

V and J are TRBV3-1 (or the pseudogene TRBV3-2) and TRBJ2-2, with D tentatively TRBD2 (5 bases). Trimming removed 1 base from V and 8 bases from J, with 5 bases in between. Per germline, CDR1 LGHDT and CDR2 YNNKEL (reference sequence). CDR3 size: 12 residues. CDR3 protein: CASSQGLGELFF. In nucleotides, the CDR3 is TGTGCCAGCAGCCAAGGACTAGGGGAGCTGTTTTTT.

The rearrangement uses TRBV4-2 and TRBJ2-2; D unclear. Germline V gives CDR1 LGHNA, CDR2 YNFKEQ. The CDR3 is 15 residues long. Trimming cost V 3 bases and J 3 bases, with 11 bases left between them. The CDR3 region has the DNA TGTGCCAGCAGCCAGGAAGTTAGGGACACCGGGGAGCTGTTTTTT. It translates to CASSQEVRDTGELFF.

The rearrangement links TRBV4-1 to TRBJ2-1, with 7 nucleotides matching TRBD2. The CDR3 consists of 17 residues. Germline V lookup: CDR1 MGHRA, CDR2 YSYEKL. The V gene end was trimmed by 1 base and the J gene end by 4 bases; junction bases not matched to a gene: 10. CDR3 coding DNA: TGCGCCAGCAGCCAAGCCTCGGCTAGCGGCGTATACAATGAGCAGTTCTTC. Protein sequence: CASSQASASGVYNEQFF.

The chain recombines TRBV4-2 with TRBJ1-1; D unclear. This CDR3 region has 14 residues. Germline loops: CDR1 LGHNA, CDR2 YNFKEQ. Trimming removed 0 bases from V and 1 base from J, with 6 bases in between. The CDR3, as DNA: TGTGCCAGCAGCCAAGAGCGAGCGAACACTGAAGCTTTCTTT. Amino acid sequence: CASSQERANTEAFF.

This sequence joins TRBV2 and TRBJ2-7; unclear D gene. CDR1 is SNHLY, CDR2 FYNNEI, per germline. This CDR3 has 13 residues. V lost 4 bases, J lost 2 bases, and 9 bases lay in between. CDR3 loop: CASSVYQTYEQYV. CDR3 nucleotides: TGTGCCAGCAGTGTATATCAGACCTACGAGCAGTACGTC.

The chain links TRBV2 to TRBJ1-6; 9 bases are a match to TRBD1. V shed 6 bases and J 7 bases; nucleotides not matched to a gene: 7. This CDR3 is 15 amino acids long. Germline V lookup: CDR1 SNHLY, CDR2 FYNNEI. The CDR3 DNA is TGTGCCAGCAGGGAGACAGGGGGAAACAATTCACCCCTCCACTTT. Its translation: CASRETGGNNSPLHF.